The rows below give T cell receptor beta chains drawn from one sample of a study of cytomegalovirus exposure and HLA in healthy donors. Assay: immunoSEQ multiplex PCR; the TCRdb copy retains only in-frame clones and omits some. The sample has 90,000 to 120,000 clones, less than 85% seen once. Material: PBMCs. Every receptor here comes from a woman in her 40s in good health and CMV-seropositive. Each CDR3 is given with its conserved first and last residue. The D gene is left open where the match is weak. Expanded clones are given a class, and other clones once, few, many or no size at all.

J gene | clone size | V gene | D gene | CDR3 protein | CDR3 DNA
TRBJ2-7 | . | TRBV5-4 | TRBD2 | CASSPVSRGVAYEQYF | TGTGCCAGCAGCCCGGTCTCGCGGGGGGTAGCCTACGAGCAGTACTTC
TRBJ1-2 | . | TRBV5-1 | TRBD1 | CASSWGTDTYGYTF | TGCGCCAGCAGCTGGGGGACAGACACCTATGGCTACACCTTC
TRBJ1-1 | . | TRBV7-8 | . | CASSLGRWITEAFF | TGTGCCAGCAGCTTAGGGAGATGGATCACTGAAGCTTTCTTT
TRBJ1-1 | . | TRBV5-3 | TRBD1 | CARSPAFRQGRKIRSNTEAFF | TGTGCCAGAAGCCCAGCATTTCGACAGGGGAGGAAAATCAGGTCGAACACTGAAGCTTTCTTT
TRBJ1-4 | few | TRBV30 | TRBD1 | CAWSVQGVFGEKLFF | TGTGCCTGGAGTGTTCAGGGGGTCTTCGGGGAAAAACTGTTTTTT
TRBJ1-1 | . | TRBV5-4 | TRBD1 | CASSWTGRKTEAFF | TGTGCCAGCAGTTGGACAGGACGAAAGACTGAAGCTTTCTTT
TRBJ1-3 | . | TRBV11-2 | TRBD1 | CASSLVPNRGSGNTIYF | TGTGCCAGCAGCTTAGTACCAAACAGGGGCTCTGGAAACACCATATATTTT
TRBJ1-2 | . | TRBV7-3 | TRBD1 | CASSFGGQGAGYTF | TGTGCCAGCAGCTTTGGGGGACAGGGGGCGGGATACACCTTC
TRBJ2-1 | few | TRBV27 | TRBD1 | CASSLWGTVPGNEQFF | TGTGCCAGCAGTTTATGGGGGACAGTCCCGGGGAATGAGCAGTTCTTC
TRBJ2-3 | few | TRBV10-1 | TRBD2 | CASSEVAGSTDTQYF | TGCGCCAGCAGTGAAGTAGCGGGGAGCACAGATACGCAGTATTTT
TRBJ1-5 | . | TRBV29-1 | TRBD1 | CSVGGTDPNQPQHF | TGCAGCGTTGGGGGGACAGACCCGAATCAGCCCCAGCATTTT
TRBJ1-4 | . | TRBV6-5 | . | CASSYSTVANEKLFF | TGTGCCAGCAGTTACTCGACAGTCGCTAATGAAAAACTGTTTTTT
TRBJ1-1 | . | TRBV5-1 | . | CASSLGATLNTEAFF | TGCGCCAGCAGCTTGGGGGCAACCTTGAACACTGAAGCTTTCTTT
TRBJ1-1 | . | TRBV7-3 | . | CASSLVRNTEAFF | TGTGCCAGCAGCTTGGTCAGGAACACTGAAGCTTTCTTT
TRBJ2-3 | . | TRBV30 | TRBD1 | CAWSRTGGMSTDTQYF | TGTGCCTGGAGTCGGACAGGGGGGATGTCTACAGATACGCAGTATTTT
TRBJ2-2 | . | TRBV6-1 | TRBD2 | CASSPGGWGELFF | TGTGCCAGCAGTCCGGGGGGTTGGGGGGAGCTGTTTTTT
TRBJ1-6 | . | TRBV14 | . | CASSQDSRPLHF | TGTGCCAGCAGCCAAGATAGCCGACCCCTCCACTTT